This TCR beta chain derives from a study of blood T cell repertoires in COVID-19. Data came from immunoSEQ multiplex PCR; TCRdb stores just in-frame clones and leaves some out. The sample consists of around 190,000 clones, over 80% of them appearing once. The CDR3 has 15 residues. The germline V and J ends were trimmed by 0 bases and 6 bases, with 11 bases remaining between them. Germline CDR1 is MRHNA and CDR2 is SNTAGT. Cohort placement rested on clinical history that participants reported themselves. Someone with COVID-19 had been met by exposed participants within 2 weeks before study entry. V and J are TRBV6-4 and TRBJ2-2; no firm D call. The receptor comes from a woman aged 25 to 45 who had been exposed to COVID-19. The sequencing sample was made of PBMCs or T cells enriched from blood (not recorded which). Here the CDR3 DNA reads TGTGCCAGCAGTGACTCCCCCACAATCCCCGGGGAGCTGTTTTTT. This gives the protein CASSDSPTIPGELFF.